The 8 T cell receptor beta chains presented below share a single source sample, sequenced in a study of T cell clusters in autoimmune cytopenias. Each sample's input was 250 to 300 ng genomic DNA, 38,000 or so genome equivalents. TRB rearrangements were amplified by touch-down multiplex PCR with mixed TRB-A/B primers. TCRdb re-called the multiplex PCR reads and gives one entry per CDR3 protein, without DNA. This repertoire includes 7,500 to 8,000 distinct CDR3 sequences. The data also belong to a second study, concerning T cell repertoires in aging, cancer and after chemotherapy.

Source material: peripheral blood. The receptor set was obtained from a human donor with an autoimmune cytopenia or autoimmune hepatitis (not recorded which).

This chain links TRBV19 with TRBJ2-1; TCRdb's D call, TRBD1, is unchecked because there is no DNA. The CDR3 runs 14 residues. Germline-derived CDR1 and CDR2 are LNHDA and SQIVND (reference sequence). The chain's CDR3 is CASSSGTTYNEQFF.

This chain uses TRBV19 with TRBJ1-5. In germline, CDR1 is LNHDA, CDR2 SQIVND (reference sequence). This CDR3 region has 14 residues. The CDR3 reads CASSLNQGSQPQHF.

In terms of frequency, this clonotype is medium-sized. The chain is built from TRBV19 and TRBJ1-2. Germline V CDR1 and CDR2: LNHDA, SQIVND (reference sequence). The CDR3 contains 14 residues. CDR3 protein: CASSKAAEFYGYTF. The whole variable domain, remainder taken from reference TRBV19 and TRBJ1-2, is DGGITQSPKYLFRKEGQNVTLSCEQNLNHDAMYWYRQDPGQGLRLIYYSQIVNDFQKGDIAEGYSVSREKKESFPLTVTSAQKNPTAFYLCASSKAAEFYGYTFGSGTRLTVV.

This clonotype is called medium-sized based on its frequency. This CDR3 reads CAISEGSGRRRGYGYTF. The chain uses TRBV10-3 and TRBJ1-2; no DNA is available, so the TRBD1 call from TCRdb remains unchecked. The CDR3 is 17 amino acids. Germline CDR1 reads ENHRY; CDR2 reads SYGVKD.

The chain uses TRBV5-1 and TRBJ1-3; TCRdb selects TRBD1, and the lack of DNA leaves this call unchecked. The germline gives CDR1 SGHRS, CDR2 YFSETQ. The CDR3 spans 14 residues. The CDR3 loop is CASSLGQGGNTIYF.

The CDR3 reads CASSEAIRQGGNQPQHF. The V call is TRBV6-1, the J call TRBJ1-5; the TRBD1 assignment by TCRdb is unverifiable without DNA. CDR1 MNHNS and CDR2 SASEGT come from the germline V gene. This CDR3 spans 17 amino acids.

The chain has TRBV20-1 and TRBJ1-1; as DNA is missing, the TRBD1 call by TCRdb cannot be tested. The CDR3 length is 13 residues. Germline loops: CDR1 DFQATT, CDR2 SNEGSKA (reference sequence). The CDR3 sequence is CSAQRTGGTEAFF.

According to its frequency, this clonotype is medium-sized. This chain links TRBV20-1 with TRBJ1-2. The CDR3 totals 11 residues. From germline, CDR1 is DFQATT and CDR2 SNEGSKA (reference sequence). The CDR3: CSASTGVGYTF.